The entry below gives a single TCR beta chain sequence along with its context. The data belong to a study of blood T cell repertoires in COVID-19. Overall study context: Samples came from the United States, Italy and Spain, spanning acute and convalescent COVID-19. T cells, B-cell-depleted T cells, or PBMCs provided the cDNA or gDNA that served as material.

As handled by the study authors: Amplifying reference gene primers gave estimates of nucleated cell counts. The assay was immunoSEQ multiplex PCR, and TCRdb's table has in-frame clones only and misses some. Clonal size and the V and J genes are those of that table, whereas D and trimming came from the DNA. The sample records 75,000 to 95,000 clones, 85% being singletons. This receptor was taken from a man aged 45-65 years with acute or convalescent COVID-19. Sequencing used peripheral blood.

The CDR3 loop is CASSPGQGYNEQFF. The CDR3 DNA reads TGTGCCAGCAGCCCGGGACAGGGCTACAATGAGCAGTTCTTC. The rearrangement links TRBV6-5 to TRBJ2-1; 9 nucleotides match TRBD1. Trimming cost V 6 bases and J 3 bases; bases outside gene matches: 3. Germline V gene sequence: CDR1 MNHEY, CDR2 SVGAGI. This CDR3 spans 14 amino acids.